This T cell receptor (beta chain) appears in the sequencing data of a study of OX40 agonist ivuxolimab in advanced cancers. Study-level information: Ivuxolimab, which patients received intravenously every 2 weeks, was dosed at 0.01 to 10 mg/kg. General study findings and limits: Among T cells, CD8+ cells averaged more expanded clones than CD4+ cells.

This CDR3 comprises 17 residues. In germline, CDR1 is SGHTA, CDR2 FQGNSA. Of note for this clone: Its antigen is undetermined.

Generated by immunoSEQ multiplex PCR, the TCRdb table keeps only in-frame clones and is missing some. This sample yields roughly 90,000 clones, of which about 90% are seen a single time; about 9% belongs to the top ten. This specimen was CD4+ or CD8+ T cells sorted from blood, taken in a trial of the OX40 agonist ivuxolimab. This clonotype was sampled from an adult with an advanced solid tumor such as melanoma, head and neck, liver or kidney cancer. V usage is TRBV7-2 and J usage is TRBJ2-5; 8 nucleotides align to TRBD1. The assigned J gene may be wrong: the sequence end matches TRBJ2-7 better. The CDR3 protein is CASSLGGQGIVPYEQYF. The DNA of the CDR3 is TGTGCCAGCAGCTTAGGAGGACAGGGTATTGTCCCCTACGAGCAGTACTTC.